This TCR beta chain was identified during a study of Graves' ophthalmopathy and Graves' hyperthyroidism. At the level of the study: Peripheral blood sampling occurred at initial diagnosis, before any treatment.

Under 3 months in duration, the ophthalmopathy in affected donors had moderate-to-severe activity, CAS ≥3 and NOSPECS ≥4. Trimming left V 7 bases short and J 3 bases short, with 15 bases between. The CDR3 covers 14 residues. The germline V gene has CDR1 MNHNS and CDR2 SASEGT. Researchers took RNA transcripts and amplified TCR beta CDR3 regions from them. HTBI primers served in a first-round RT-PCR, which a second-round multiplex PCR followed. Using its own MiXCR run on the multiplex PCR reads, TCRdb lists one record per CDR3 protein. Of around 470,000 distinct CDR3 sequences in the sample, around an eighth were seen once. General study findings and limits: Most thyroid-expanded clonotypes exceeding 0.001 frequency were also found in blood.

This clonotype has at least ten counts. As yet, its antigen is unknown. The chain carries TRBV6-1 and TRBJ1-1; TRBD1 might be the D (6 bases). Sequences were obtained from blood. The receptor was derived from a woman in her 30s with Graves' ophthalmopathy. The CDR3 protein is CASNSRRQDTEAFF. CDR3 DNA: TGTGCCAGCAACTCCCGTAGACAGGACACTGAAGCTTTCTTT.